This is a list of T cell receptor beta chains from one sample in a study of early T cells in non-severe SARS-CoV-2 infection. TCRdb ran MiXCR on the 5' RACE reads and lists one entry per CDR3 protein. The profile covers approximately 30,000 distinct CDR3 sequences, with roughly 6.6% appearing a single time and less than 15% taken by the ten largest. The material sequenced was whole blood, taken at baseline. The receptor set was obtained from an adult who was a healthcare worker with PCR-confirmed SARS-CoV-2 infection or an uninfected control (not recorded which). CDR3s include the opening cysteine and the closing phenylalanine or tryptophan. The D gene is left open where the match is weak. The listing skips clone size in some rows; elsewhere it reads once, few, many or a size class.

j_call: TRBJ2-2
clone_size: many
v_call: TRBV4-2
d_call: TRBD2
cdr3_length: 17
cdr3_nt: TGTGCCAGCAGCCAAGATATATCTAGCGGGAGAACCGGGGAGCTGTTTTTT
cdr3_aa: CASSQDISSGRTGELFF

j_call: TRBJ2-3
clone_size: NA
v_call: TRBV7-6
d_call: NA
cdr3_length: 16
cdr3_nt: TGTGCCAGCAGCTTAGAAGCCGGGACTAGCACAGATACGCAGTATTTT
cdr3_aa: CASSLEAGTSTDTQYF

j_call: TRBJ2-1
clone_size: NA
v_call: TRBV7-9
d_call: NA
cdr3_length: 13
cdr3_nt: TGTGCCAGCAGCTTATCTAGAGGGGATGAGCAGTTCTTC
cdr3_aa: CASSLSRGDEQFF

j_call: TRBJ2-3
clone_size: many
v_call: TRBV11-2
d_call: NA
cdr3_length: 14
cdr3_nt: TGTGCCAGCAGCTTTGGGGTTGTTGCAGATACGCAGTATTTT
cdr3_aa: CASSFGVVADTQYF

j_call: TRBJ1-5
clone_size: many
v_call: TRBV29-1
d_call: NA
cdr3_length: 12
cdr3_nt: TGCAGCGTTGGTTCTGAAAATCAGCCCCAGCATTTT
cdr3_aa: CSVGSENQPQHF

j_call: TRBJ2-3
clone_size: many
v_call: TRBV7-3
d_call: NA
cdr3_length: 15
cdr3_nt: TGTGCCAGCAGCTTAAGCGGGAATACATTGGATACGCAGTATTTT
cdr3_aa: CASSLSGNTLDTQYF

j_call: TRBJ1-4
clone_size: NA
v_call: TRBV29-1
d_call: NA
cdr3_length: 13
cdr3_nt: TGCAGCGTTGATGACCCGGGGAATGAAAAACTGTTTTTT
cdr3_aa: CSVDDPGNEKLFF

j_call: TRBJ1-2
clone_size: many
v_call: TRBV6-5
d_call: NA
cdr3_length: 13
cdr3_nt: TGTGCCAGCAGCTATGCCGGGGGCCTTGGCTACACCTTC
cdr3_aa: CASSYAGGLGYTF

j_call: TRBJ2-1
clone_size: few
v_call: TRBV27
d_call: TRBD2
cdr3_length: 18
cdr3_nt: TGTGCCAGCAGTTCGTCCACCGGGACTAGATATCCCTACAATGAGCAGTTCTTC
cdr3_aa: CASSSSTGTRYPYNEQFF

j_call: TRBJ1-1
clone_size: NA
v_call: TRBV6-1
d_call: NA
cdr3_length: 16
cdr3_nt: TGTGCCAGCAGTGAAGATGCCAGCTTTATGAACACTGAAGCTTTCTTT
cdr3_aa: CASSEDASFMNTEAFF

j_call: TRBJ2-5
clone_size: few
v_call: TRBV6-7
d_call: NA
cdr3_length: 11
cdr3_nt: TGTGCCAGAAGGGGTTTAGAGACCCAGTACTTC
cdr3_aa: CARRGLETQYF

j_call: TRBJ2-1
clone_size: many
v_call: TRBV12-3/TRBV12-4
d_call: TRBD2
cdr3_length: 15
cdr3_nt: TGTGCCAGCAGTTTATCGGCGGGGGATTACAATGAGCAGTTCTTC
cdr3_aa: CASSLSAGDYNEQFF

j_call: TRBJ2-1
clone_size: NA
v_call: TRBV19
d_call: TRBD2
cdr3_length: 15
cdr3_nt: TGTGCCAGTAGCCCCGGGACTAGCGTTGTGAATGAGCAGTTCTTC
cdr3_aa: CASSPGTSVVNEQFF

j_call: TRBJ1-5
clone_size: few
v_call: TRBV7-6
d_call: TRBD1
cdr3_length: 16
cdr3_nt: TGTGCCAGCAGCTTAGGTGGACAGGGGCTTAATCAGCCCCAGCATTTT
cdr3_aa: CASSLGGQGLNQPQHF

j_call: TRBJ2-7
clone_size: few
v_call: TRBV7-2
d_call: TRBD2
cdr3_length: 16
cdr3_nt: TGTGCCAGCAGCTTAAAGGTGGGCGGGAGACTGGCCGAGCAGTACTTC
cdr3_aa: CASSLKVGGRLAEQYF

j_call: TRBJ2-1
clone_size: many
v_call: TRBV6-4
d_call: NA
cdr3_length: 15
cdr3_nt: TGTGCCAGCAGTGACTCGGCAGGGGACTACAATGAGCAGTTCTTC
cdr3_aa: CASSDSAGDYNEQFF

j_call: TRBJ2-5
clone_size: NA
v_call: TRBV4-3
d_call: NA
cdr3_length: 14
cdr3_nt: TGCGCCAGCAGCCAAGGACTAGTAGGAGAGACCCAGTACTTC
cdr3_aa: CASSQGLVGETQYF

j_call: TRBJ2-7
clone_size: many
v_call: TRBV20-1
d_call: TRBD2
cdr3_length: 16
cdr3_nt: TGCAGTGCTAGCCGGCGACTAGCGGGAGGGTCCTACGAGCAGTACTTC
cdr3_aa: CSASRRLAGGSYEQYF

j_call: TRBJ2-6
clone_size: NA
v_call: TRBV5-1
d_call: NA
cdr3_length: 15
cdr3_nt: TGCGCCAGCAGCCGCGTCGCCTCTGGGGCCAACGTCCTGACTTTC
cdr3_aa: CASSRVASGANVLTF

j_call: TRBJ2-3
clone_size: few
v_call: TRBV3-2
d_call: NA
cdr3_length: 14
cdr3_nt: TGTGCCAGCAGCCAAACGGGTGAGGGGGATACGCAGTATTTT
cdr3_aa: CASSQTGEGDTQYF

j_call: TRBJ2-2
clone_size: few
v_call: TRBV29-1
d_call: NA
cdr3_length: 12
cdr3_nt: TGCAGCGTCTCTAGTTACACCGGGGAGCTGTTTTTT
cdr3_aa: CSVSSYTGELFF

j_call: TRBJ2-2
clone_size: many
v_call: TRBV2
d_call: NA
cdr3_length: 15
cdr3_nt: TGTGCCAGCAGTGTGGCAGGGGCGAACACCGGGGAGCTGTTTTTT
cdr3_aa: CASSVAGANTGELFF

j_call: TRBJ1-3
clone_size: many
v_call: TRBV3-1
d_call: NA
cdr3_length: 16
cdr3_nt: TGTGCCAGCAGCCCAGAAGGAGGGGGTACTGGAAACACCATATATTTT
cdr3_aa: CASSPEGGGTGNTIYF

j_call: TRBJ2-1
clone_size: many
v_call: TRBV5-5
d_call: NA
cdr3_length: 15
cdr3_nt: TGTGCCAGCAGCTCACCTAGGACGTTAAACAATGAGCAGTTCTTC
cdr3_aa: CASSSPRTLNNEQFF

j_call: TRBJ1-1
clone_size: few
v_call: TRBV24-1
d_call: NA
cdr3_length: 15
cdr3_nt: TGTGCCACCAGTGCGGGGGGCGGCGTATCTACTGAAGCTTTCTTT
cdr3_aa: CATSAGGGVSTEAFF

j_call: TRBJ2-5
clone_size: many
v_call: TRBV20-1
d_call: NA
cdr3_length: 11
cdr3_nt: TGCAGTGCTACGGATCGGGAGACCCAGTACTTC
cdr3_aa: CSATDRETQYF

j_call: TRBJ2-1
clone_size: many
v_call: TRBV7-9
d_call: NA
cdr3_length: 14
cdr3_nt: TGTGCCAGCAGCTTAGGTGGGACCTACAATGAGCAGTTCTTC
cdr3_aa: CASSLGGTYNEQFF

j_call: TRBJ2-7
clone_size: NA
v_call: TRBV6-6
d_call: TRBD2
cdr3_length: 16
cdr3_nt: TGTGCCAGCAGCGCGGGACTAGCGGGAGCAGGAAGGGAGCAGTACTTC
cdr3_aa: CASSAGLAGAGREQYF

j_call: TRBJ2-5
clone_size: NA
v_call: TRBV20-1
d_call: NA
cdr3_length: 13
cdr3_nt: TGCAGTGCTAGAGACAGCGGCCCCGAGACCCAGTACTTC
cdr3_aa: CSARDSGPETQYF

j_call: TRBJ2-1
clone_size: many
v_call: TRBV11-2
d_call: NA
cdr3_length: 16
cdr3_nt: TGTGCCAGCAGCTTAGCCCTAACCAGCTCCTACAATGAGCAGTTCTTC
cdr3_aa: CASSLALTSSYNEQFF

j_call: TRBJ1-5
clone_size: NA
v_call: TRBV6-5
d_call: NA
cdr3_length: 15
cdr3_nt: TGTGCCAGCAGGTCATCCCGGGGGAGCAATCAGCCCCAGCATTTT
cdr3_aa: CASRSSRGSNQPQHF

j_call: TRBJ2-5
clone_size: few
v_call: TRBV10-3
d_call: TRBD1
cdr3_length: 14
cdr3_nt: TGTGCCATCAGTGCTTCAACAGGGGAAGAGACCCAGTACTTC
cdr3_aa: CAISASTGEETQYF

j_call: TRBJ2-1
clone_size: NA
v_call: TRBV28
d_call: TRBD2
cdr3_length: 15
cdr3_nt: TGTGCCGGCAGTTCCAGACTAGCATTCGGGAATGAGCAGTTCTTC
cdr3_aa: CAGSSRLAFGNEQFF

j_call: TRBJ2-7
clone_size: NA
v_call: TRBV7-2
d_call: NA
cdr3_length: 15
cdr3_nt: TGTGCCAGCAGCTCCCTGGACGCGTCGCCCTACGAGCAGTACTTC
cdr3_aa: CASSSLDASPYEQYF

j_call: TRBJ2-1
clone_size: few
v_call: TRBV5-6
d_call: NA
cdr3_length: 15
cdr3_nt: TGTGCCAGCAGCTTGGTAAGAAGTTCCTACAATGAGCAGTTCTTC
cdr3_aa: CASSLVRSSYNEQFF

j_call: TRBJ2-7
clone_size: NA
v_call: TRBV4-2
d_call: TRBD2
cdr3_length: 15
cdr3_nt: TGTGCCAGCAGCCAATCTAGCGGAATCTACTACGAGCAGTACTTC
cdr3_aa: CASSQSSGIYYEQYF

j_call: TRBJ1-1
clone_size: NA
v_call: TRBV10-3
d_call: NA
cdr3_length: 14
cdr3_nt: TGTGCCATCAGTGAGACTGGAATGAACACTGAAGCTTTCTTT
cdr3_aa: CAISETGMNTEAFF

j_call: TRBJ1-6
clone_size: many
v_call: TRBV4-2
d_call: TRBD1
cdr3_length: 14
cdr3_nt: TGTGCCAGCAGCCAAGGGACAGGAGATTCACCCCTCCACTTT
cdr3_aa: CASSQGTGDSPLHF